Following are 15 T cell receptor beta chains from one sample sequenced in a study of T cell repertoires in cytomegalovirus infection. Each CDR3 protein is one row after TCRdb ran MiXCR on the reads. The sample contains roughly 600,000 distinct CDR3 sequences, 24% of which appear only once. Source material: CD8+ T cells from PBMCs. The receptors come from a human donor in good health (CMV status not recorded). Some clones in this sample may be carry-over from other donors' samples.

This clonotype has a count of ten or more. The chain uses TRBV7-8 and TRBJ2-7, with D unclear. The germline V gene has CDR1 SGHVS and CDR2 FQNEAQ. Deletions cut 6 bases from V and 0 bases from J, with 12 bases between. The length of the CDR3 is 14 residues. The CDR3 nucleotides read TGTGCCAGCAGGGACGACCTGAGCTCCTACGAGCAGTACGTC. Residues: CASRDDLSSYEQYV.

With regard to this clonotype: This may stem from a read error, because a much larger clone lies one nucleotide away. CDR3 sequence: CANTSGTANQPQHF. The CDR3 DNA sequence: TGTGCCAACACTTCCGGGACAGCCAATCAGCCCCAGCATTTT. The chain uses TRBV6-6 and TRBJ1-5, with 7 nucleotides matching TRBD1. Trimming cost V 10 bases and J 3 bases; bases outside gene matches: 9. The CDR3 is 14 residues long. CDR1 MNHNY and CDR2 SVGAGI come from the germline V gene (reference sequence).

This clonotype has just one count. This could be a read error, since a much larger clone is one nucleotide away. The chain is built from TRBV7-4 and TRBJ2-2; tentatively, D is TRBD2 (7 bases). The CDR3 has 16 amino acids. Germline CDR1 reads SGHVT; CDR2 reads SQSDAQ. The CDR3 spells CASSSQGRRGTGVLFF. Written as DNA, the CDR3 is TGTGCCAGCAGCTCACAGGGACGGCGGGGGACCGGGGTGCTGTTTTTT.

The table lists this clonotype with many counts. The chain couples TRBV6-2 or TRBV6-3 to TRBJ2-3; the D gene is possibly TRBD1 (6 bases). The CDR3 is made up of 14 amino acids. Germline CDR1 MNHEY, CDR2 SVGEGT. V lost 6 bases, J lost 0 bases, and 10 bases lay in between. The CDR3 here is CASSFGQSTDTQYF. DNA for the CDR3: TGTGCCAGCAGCTTCGGACAGAGCACAGATACGCAGTATTTT.

This clonotype has a count of ten or more. The chain links TRBV7-9 to TRBJ2-3; 8 bases match TRBD1. The CDR3 is made up of 15 amino acids. Germline V CDR1 and CDR2: SEHNR, FQNEAQ (reference sequence). V gave up 5 bases and J gave up 0 bases; unmatched junction bases: 4. The CDR3: CASSGWTGSTDTQYF. The CDR3, as DNA: TGTGCCAGCAGCGGGTGGACAGGGAGCACAGATACGCAGTATTTT.

V and J are TRBV13 and TRBJ2-3; 8 nucleotides match TRBD2. The germline gives CDR1 PRHDT, CDR2 FYEKMQ (reference sequence). The CDR3 consists of 15 residues. Unmatched junction bases numbered 4, after V lost 3 bases and J lost 2 bases. CDR3 in amino acids: CASSLSGGTTDTQYF. The CDR3 region has the DNA TGTGCCAGCAGCTTGTCGGGGGGGACCACAGATACGCAGTATTTT.

In its sample, this clonotype was seen many times. V usage is TRBV6-5 and J usage is TRBJ1-6; D unclear. Per germline, CDR1 MNHEY and CDR2 SVGAGI. V shed 8 bases and J shed 0 bases, with 14 bases lying between them. The CDR3 consists of 16 residues. DNA of the CDR3: TGTGCCAGCGCGATAGCAGCGAGCTCCTATAATTCACCCCTCCACTTT. This sequence encodes CASAIAASSYNSPLHF.

In nucleotides, the CDR3 is TGTGCCAGCAGAGCCGGGACAGGGTTCCCCGGGGAGCTGTTTTTT. This gives the protein CASRAGTGFPGELFF. V usage is TRBV12-3 or TRBV12-4 and J usage is TRBJ2-2, with 9 bases aligning to TRBD1. Trimming cost V 6 bases and J 6 bases; bases outside gene matches: 8. The CDR3 consists of 15 residues.

The chain recombines TRBV5-1 with TRBJ2-3; perhaps TRBD2 as D (6 bases). V gave up 0 bases and J gave up 4 bases, with 12 bases separating them. CDR1 and CDR2 (germline): SGHRS, YFSETQ. The CDR3 spans 15 residues. DNA of the CDR3: TGCGCCAGCAGCTTGGCGGAGGGATTCGCAGATACGCAGTATTTT. It encodes CASSLAEGFADTQYF.

The rearrangement uses TRBV20-1 and TRBJ1-2, with 11 bases that match TRBD1. The CDR3 contains 15 residues. Trimming cost V 4 bases and J 3 bases; bases outside gene matches: 7. In germline, CDR1 is DFQATT, CDR2 SNEGSKA (reference sequence). The CDR3 DNA reads as TGCAGTGCTACAATAAGGGACAGGGGGTACTATGGCTACACCTTC. Its translation: CSATIRDRGYYGYTF.

This clonotype has just a few counts. A much larger clone is a single base away; this may be a read error. The chain recombines TRBV9 with TRBJ1-1; 11 positions match TRBD1. CDR1 is SGDLS and CDR2 is YYNGEE in the germline V gene. The CDR3 covers 14 residues. With 2 bases clipped from V and 4 bases from J, the junction kept 1 base outside the gene matches. This CDR3 is CASSVGTGGTEAFF. DNA of the CDR3: TGTGCCAGCAGCGTCGGGACAGGGGGCACTGAAGCTTTCTTT.

The genes are TRBV20-1 and TRBJ2-7, with D maybe TRBD2 (6 bases). CDR1 and CDR2 (germline): DFQATT, SNEGSKA (reference sequence). The V end was cut by 0 bases, the J end by 2 bases, with 11 bases between. This CDR3 spans 14 amino acids. CDR3 sequence (DNA): TGCAGTGCTAGAGATCGGGGGTTAACCTACGAGCAGTACGTC. Protein sequence: CSARDRGLTYEQYV.

This clonotype has ten or more counts. The chain couples TRBV7-2 to TRBJ2-1, with D unclear. Germline-derived CDR1 and CDR2 are SGHTA and FQGNSA. Trimming shortened V by 5 bases and J by 5 bases, and 13 bases separated the two germline ends. This CDR3 region has 14 residues. This chain's CDR3 is CASSLYLDNNEQFF. The CDR3 DNA reads TGTGCCAGCAGCCTATACCTCGACAACAATGAGCAGTTCTTC.

The CDR3 loop is CASALSGGEQYV. CDR3 nucleotides: TGTGCCAGCGCCCTATCAGGGGGCGAGCAGTACGTC. The chain has TRBV6-2 or TRBV6-3 and TRBJ2-7; 7 bases line up with TRBD1. Germline assignment: CDR1 MNHEY and CDR2 SVGEGT. This CDR3 spans 12 amino acids. The V gene end was trimmed by 8 bases and the J gene end by 6 bases; junction bases not matched to a gene: 7.

As concerns this clonotype: A much larger clone is a single base away; this may be a read error. As DNA, the CDR3 is TGTGCCAGCAGCCAAGAAAGGTTTGGAGTCTATGGCAACACCTTC. Its protein product is CASSQERFGVYGNTF. The chain is built from TRBV4-1 and TRBJ1-2; D is unclear. The germline V gene encodes CDR1 MGHRA and CDR2 YSYEKL. CDR3 size: 15 residues.